This T cell receptor (beta chain) was sequenced for a study of T cell responses to AZD1222 COVID-19 vaccine. Study observations and caveats: Among those given AZD1222, only six or seven were seropositive at baseline. Along spike, vaccine-associated CD4 TCRs were found throughout, with dominance at 160-218 and 743-854. Clonal diversity was possibly underestimated; the donors were predominantly white British and more often female.

Clones were read by immunoSEQ multiplex PCR, and TCRdb kept only the in-frame ones, dropping some. The data hold about 85,000 clones, with around 85% observed a single time. This clone was found a few times. Antigen specificity is unknown. The CDR3 has 13 amino acids. V was trimmed by 7 bases and J by 1 base, leaving 10 bases between them. CDR1 and CDR2 (germline): MRHNA, SNTAGT. This sequence was found in an adult in good health. This specimen consisted of peripheral blood, obtained on day 0 of AZD1222 vaccination. The chain carries TRBV6-4 and TRBJ1-1; D is unresolved. CDR3 amino acids: CASTKQTNTEAFF. The CDR3 DNA reads TGTGCCAGCACCAAACAGACGAACACTGAAGCTTTCTTT.